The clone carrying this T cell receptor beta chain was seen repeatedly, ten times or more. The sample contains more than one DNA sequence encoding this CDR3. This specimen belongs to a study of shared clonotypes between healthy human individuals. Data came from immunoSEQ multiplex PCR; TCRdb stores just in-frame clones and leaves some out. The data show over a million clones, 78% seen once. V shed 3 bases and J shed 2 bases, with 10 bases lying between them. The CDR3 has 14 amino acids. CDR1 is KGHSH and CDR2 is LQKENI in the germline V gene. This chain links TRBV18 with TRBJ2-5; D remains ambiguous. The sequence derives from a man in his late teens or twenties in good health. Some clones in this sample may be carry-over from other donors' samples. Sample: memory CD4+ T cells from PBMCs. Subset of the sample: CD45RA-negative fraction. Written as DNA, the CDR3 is TGTGCCAGCTCACCCACCCCTTCTCAAGAGACCCAGTACTTC. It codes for CASSPTPSQETQYF. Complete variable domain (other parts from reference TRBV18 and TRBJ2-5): NAGVMQNPRHLVRRRGQEARLRCSPMKGHSHVYWYRQLPEEGLKFMVYLQKENIIDESGMPKERFSAEFPKEGPSILRIQQVVRGDSAAYFCASSPTPSQETQYFGPGTRLLVL.